This is a list of T cell receptor beta chains from one sample in a study of cytomegalovirus exposure and HLA in healthy donors. This table comes from immunoSEQ multiplex PCR, and its TCRdb copy is limited to in-frame clones, with some not included. The sample holds under 200,000 clones; 82% are singletons and the top ten take approximately 0.74%. Sequenced sample: PBMCs. The receptors here all came from a woman between 18 and 29 years old in good health and CMV-seronegative. Each CDR3 is given with its conserved first and last residue. Each record gives: J gene, D gene, clone size, V gene, CDR3 protein, CDR3 DNA. A D gene is named only where the DNA matches it firmly. Part of the rows lack a size; the others show once, few, many or a class for expanded clones.

>TRBJ1-4|TRBD1|NA|TRBV2
CASSELPGQGTTNEKLFF
TGTGCCAGCAGTGAACTACCGGGACAGGGGACAACTAATGAAAAACTGTTTTTT
>TRBJ1-4|TRBD1|NA|TRBV7-9
CASSLAGGNEKLFF
TGTGCCAGCAGCTTGGCAGGGGGGAATGAAAAACTGTTTTTT
>TRBJ2-1|TRBD1|NA|TRBV5-1
CASRSPYDDRDNEQFF
TGCGCCAGCAGGAGTCCCTATGACGACAGGGATAATGAGCAGTTCTTC
>TRBJ1-2|NA|NA|TRBV5-1
CASSLDGYSYGYTF
TGCGCCAGCAGCTTGGACGGGTATTCCTATGGCTACACCTTC
>TRBJ1-2|TRBD1|NA|TRBV5-6
CASSLGVFGDRGIYGYTF
TGTGCCAGCAGCTTGGGGGTTTTTGGGGACAGGGGGATCTATGGCTACACCTTC
>TRBJ1-6|TRBD1|NA|TRBV7-9
CASSLDRDNSPLHF
TGTGCCAGCAGTCTGGACAGGGACAATTCACCCCTCCACTTT
>TRBJ2-7|NA|once|TRBV11-1
CASTSQGYEQYF
TGTGCCAGCACCTCACAGGGTTACGAGCAGTACTTC
>TRBJ2-3|TRBD2|NA|TRBV5-8
CASSSPTSGSRDTQYF
TGTGCCAGCAGCTCCCCTACTAGCGGGAGCAGAGATACGCAGTATTTT
>TRBJ2-7|NA|NA|TRBV18
CASSDSYEQYF
TGTGCCAGCTCAGACAGCTACGAGCAGTACTTC
>TRBJ2-1|NA|NA|TRBV7-8
CASSSLLAPFYNEQFF
TGTGCCAGCAGCTCTTTGCTAGCGCCCTTCTACAATGAGCAGTTCTTC
>TRBJ1-1|NA|NA|TRBV18
CASSPTLNTEAFF
TGTGCCAGCTCCCCCACACTGAACACTGAAGCTTTCTTT
>TRBJ2-7|TRBD2|NA|TRBV27
CASRIAGMSYEQYF
TGTGCCAGCAGAATAGCGGGAATGAGCTACGAGCAGTACTTC
>TRBJ2-7|NA|NA|TRBV19
CASSIEGSSGTFSYEQYF
TGTGCCAGTAGTATTGAGGGAAGTAGCGGAACGTTTTCCTACGAGCAGTACTTC
>TRBJ2-7|TRBD2|once|TRBV7-9
CASSFPGLAAYEQYF
TGTGCCAGCAGCTTTCCGGGACTAGCGGCCTACGAGCAGTACTTC
>TRBJ2-1|NA|NA|TRBV7-6
CASSFGEYNEQFF
TGTGCCAGCAGCTTTGGGGAGTACAATGAGCAGTTCTTC
>TRBJ1-2|NA|NA|TRBV6-5
CASGIQGNYGYTF
TGTGCCAGCGGGATACAGGGCAACTATGGCTACACCTTC
>TRBJ2-3|NA|NA|TRBV28
CASGLKVPFSGSTDTQYF
TGTGCCAGCGGGCTCAAAGTACCTTTCAGCGGGAGCACAGATACGCAGTATTTT
>TRBJ2-7|NA|NA|TRBV5-1
CASSRIGGDSSYEQYF
TGCGCCAGCAGCCGTATCGGGGGGGACAGCTCCTACGAGCAGTACTTC
>TRBJ2-5|TRBD1|NA|TRBV27
CASSGPGQGRRETQYF
TGTGCCAGCAGTGGTCCGGGACAGGGGAGAAGGGAGACCCAGTACTTC
>TRBJ1-2|TRBD1|NA|TRBV5-1
CASSTGQVLNYGYTF
TGCGCCAGCAGTACTGGACAGGTTCTTAACTATGGCTACACCTTC
>TRBJ2-1|NA|NA|TRBV19
CASSERYEQFF
TGTGCCAGTAGCGAGCGGTATGAGCAGTTCTTC
>TRBJ1-5|NA|NA|TRBV6-6
CASSHGQGPGQPQHF
TGTGCCAGCAGTCACGGCCAGGGGCCGGGTCAGCCCCAGCATTTT
>TRBJ2-7|NA|once|TRBV7-9
CASSLRFGSYEQYF
TGTGCCAGCAGCTTACGGTTCGGGTCCTACGAGCAGTACTTC
>TRBJ1-1|NA|NA|TRBV27
CASTLTLNTEAFF
TGTGCCAGCACCCTGACACTGAACACTGAAGCTTTCTTT
>TRBJ2-7|TRBD1|NA|TRBV23-1
CASSEGAEEQYF
TGCGCCAGCAGCGAGGGGGCTGAGGAGCAGTACTTC
>TRBJ1-5|TRBD1|NA|TRBV27
CASSSYMTGIGQPQHF
TGTGCCAGCAGTTCCTATATGACAGGGATCGGTCAGCCCCAGCATTTT
>TRBJ1-1|TRBD1|once|TRBV10-1
CASSPETGRTEAFF
TGCGCCAGCAGTCCCGAGACAGGGAGAACTGAAGCTTTCTTT
>TRBJ2-1|NA|NA|TRBV29-1
CSVGPTGGGYNEQFF
TGCAGCGTTGGCCCTACAGGGGGGGGGTACAATGAGCAGTTCTTC
>TRBJ2-7|TRBD2|NA|TRBV27
CASSWILAGGQHEQYF
TGTGCCAGCAGTTGGATTCTAGCGGGAGGGCAGCACGAGCAGTACTTC
>TRBJ1-1|NA|NA|TRBV6-1
CASSELSGNTEAFF
TGTGCCAGCAGTGAATTGTCGGGGAACACTGAAGCTTTCTTT
>TRBJ2-1|NA|once|TRBV9
CASSVGLLGGTDEQFF
TGTGCCAGCAGCGTAGGTTTATTAGGGGGAACTGATGAGCAGTTCTTC
>TRBJ1-3|NA|NA|TRBV27
CASSLSTGSGNTIYF
TGTGCCAGCAGTTTATCAACAGGCTCTGGAAACACCATATATTTT
>TRBJ1-6|TRBD1|few|TRBV28
CASGTGTGSSPLHF
TGTGCCAGCGGCACCGGGACAGGGAGCTCACCCCTCCACTTT
>TRBJ2-3|NA|NA|TRBV5-1
CASSLSLATDTQYF
TGCGCCAGCAGCTTGAGCTTAGCCACAGATACGCAGTATTTT
>TRBJ2-6|TRBD2|NA|TRBV28
CASSLWGLAENSGANVLTF
TGTGCCAGCAGTTTATGGGGACTAGCGGAGAACTCTGGGGCCAACGTCCTGACTTTC
>TRBJ2-3|TRBD2|NA|TRBV5-6
CASSFSSGNADTQYF
TGTGCCAGCAGCTTTTCTAGCGGGAATGCAGATACGCAGTATTTT
>TRBJ1-5|NA|NA|TRBV11-2
CASSSGGQPQHF
TGTGCCAGCAGCTCCGGAGGCCAGCCCCAGCATTTT
>TRBJ2-3|TRBD2|NA|TRBV15
CATSKGLAGATDTQYF
TGTGCCACCAGCAAGGGACTAGCGGGGGCCACAGATACGCAGTATTTT
>TRBJ2-3|NA|NA|TRBV9
CASSSADTQYF
TGTGCCAGCAGCTCGGCAGATACGCAGTATTTT
>TRBJ1-1|NA|once|TRBV28
CASGETEAFF
TGTGCCAGTGGGGAGACTGAAGCTTTCTTT
>TRBJ2-5|NA|NA|TRBV9
CASSVAGRRPSETQYF
TGTGCCAGCAGCGTAGCTGGCAGGAGGCCCTCGGAGACCCAGTACTTC
>TRBJ2-2|TRBD1|NA|TRBV5-1
CASSFVSGTGLNTGELFF
TGCGCCAGCAGCTTTGTATCCGGGACAGGGTTGAACACCGGGGAGCTGTTTTTT
>TRBJ1-1|NA|once|TRBV21-1
CASTPTAQGYTEAFF
TGTGCCAGCACCCCCACTGCGCAGGGGTACACTGAAGCTTTCTTT
>TRBJ2-2|TRBD1|NA|TRBV28
CASSGQGAGTGELFF
TGTGCCAGCAGTGGACAGGGGGCGGGCACCGGGGAGCTGTTTTTT
>TRBJ2-1|NA|NA|TRBV5-4
CASSPRGKSSYNEQFF
TGTGCCAGCAGCCCCCGGGGGAAGAGCTCCTACAATGAGCAGTTCTTC
>TRBJ2-7|NA|NA|TRBV7-8
CASSPTVGYEQYF
TGTGCCAGCAGCCCGACAGTGGGCTACGAGCAGTACTTC
>TRBJ2-7|NA|once|TRBV28
CASSLWALRGISYEQYF
TGTGCCAGCAGTTTATGGGCCCTTAGGGGTATCTCCTACGAGCAGTACTTC
>TRBJ2-7|TRBD1|NA|TRBV28
CASRPPGQGYEQYF
TGTGCCAGCAGACCACCGGGACAGGGCTACGAGCAGTACTTC
>TRBJ1-1|NA|NA|TRBV6-1
CASSESRGTEAFF
TGTGCCAGCAGTGAAAGTCGGGGAACTGAAGCTTTCTTT
>TRBJ1-1|NA|few|TRBV5-1
CASSLGGEAFF
TGCGCCAGCAGCTTGGGAGGGGAAGCTTTCTTT
>TRBJ2-3|NA|NA|TRBV5-1
CASSLGSSGGSTDTQYF
TGCGCCAGCAGCTTGGGGTCCTCTGGCGGGAGCACAGATACGCAGTATTTT
>TRBJ2-3|NA|NA|TRBV7-2
CASSFEGDTQYF
TGTGCCAGCAGCTTTGAGGGAGATACGCAGTATTTT
>TRBJ2-1|NA|NA|TRBV19
CASKELSSYNEQFF
TGTGCCAGTAAAGAACTGAGCTCCTACAATGAGCAGTTCTTC
>TRBJ1-2|NA|NA|TRBV27
CASSFVGDYGYTF
TGTGCCAGCAGTTTTGTGGGAGACTATGGCTACACCTTC
>TRBJ1-2|TRBD1|NA|TRBV2
CASSEIRGVSYGYTF
TGTGCCAGCAGTGAAATCAGGGGGGTTTCCTATGGCTACACCTTC